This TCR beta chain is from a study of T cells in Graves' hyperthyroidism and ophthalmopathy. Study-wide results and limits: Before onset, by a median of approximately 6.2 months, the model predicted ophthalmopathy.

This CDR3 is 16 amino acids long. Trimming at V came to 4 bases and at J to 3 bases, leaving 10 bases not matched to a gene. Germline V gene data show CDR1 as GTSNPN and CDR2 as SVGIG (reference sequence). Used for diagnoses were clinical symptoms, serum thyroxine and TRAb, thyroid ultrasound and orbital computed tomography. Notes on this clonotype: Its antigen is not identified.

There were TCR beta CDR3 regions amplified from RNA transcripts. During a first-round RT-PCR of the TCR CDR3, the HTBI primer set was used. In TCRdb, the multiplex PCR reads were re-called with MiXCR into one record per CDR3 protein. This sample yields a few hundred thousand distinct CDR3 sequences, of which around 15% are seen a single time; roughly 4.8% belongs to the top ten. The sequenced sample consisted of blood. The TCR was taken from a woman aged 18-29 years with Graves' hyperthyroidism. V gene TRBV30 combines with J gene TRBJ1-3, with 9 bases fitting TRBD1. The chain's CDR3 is CAWTPRTGAYGNTIYF. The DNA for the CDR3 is TGTGCCTGGACCCCCAGGACAGGGGCATATGGAAACACCATATATTTT.